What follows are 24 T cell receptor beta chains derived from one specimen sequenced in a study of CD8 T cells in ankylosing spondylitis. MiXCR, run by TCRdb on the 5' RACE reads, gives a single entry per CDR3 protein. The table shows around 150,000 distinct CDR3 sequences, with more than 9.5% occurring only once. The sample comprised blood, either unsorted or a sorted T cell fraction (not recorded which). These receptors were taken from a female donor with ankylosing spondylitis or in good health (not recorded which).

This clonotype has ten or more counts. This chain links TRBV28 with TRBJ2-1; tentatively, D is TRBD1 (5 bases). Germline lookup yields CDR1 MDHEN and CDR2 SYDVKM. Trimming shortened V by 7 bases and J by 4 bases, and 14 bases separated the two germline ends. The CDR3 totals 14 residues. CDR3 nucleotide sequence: TGTGCCAGCATGGAGACAGTCGGTTACAATGAGCAGTTCTTC. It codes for CASMETVGYNEQFF. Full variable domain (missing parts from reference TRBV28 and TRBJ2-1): DVKVTQSSRYLVKRTGEKVFLECVQDMDHENMFWYRQDPGLGLRLIYFSYDVKMKEKGDIPEGYSVSREKKERFSLILESASTNQTSMYLCASMETVGYNEQFFGPGTRLTVL.

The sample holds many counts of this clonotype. In DNA, the CDR3 is TGTGCCAGCAGCCCCAGGACTAGCGGTTACAATGAGCAGTTCTTC. It codes for CASSPRTSGYNEQFF. The chain employs TRBV18 and TRBJ2-1; 10 bases line up with TRBD2. The length of the CDR3 is 15 residues. Trimming at V came to 8 bases and at J to 4 bases, leaving 8 bases not matched to a gene. CDR1 is KGHSH, CDR2 LQKENI, per germline. Variable domain in full (rest from reference TRBV18 and TRBJ2-1): NAGVMQNPRHLVRRRGQEARLRCSPMKGHSHVYWYRQLPEEGLKFMVYLQKENIIDESGMPKERFSAEFPKEGPSILRIQQVVRGDSAAYFCASSPRTSGYNEQFFGPGTRLTVL.

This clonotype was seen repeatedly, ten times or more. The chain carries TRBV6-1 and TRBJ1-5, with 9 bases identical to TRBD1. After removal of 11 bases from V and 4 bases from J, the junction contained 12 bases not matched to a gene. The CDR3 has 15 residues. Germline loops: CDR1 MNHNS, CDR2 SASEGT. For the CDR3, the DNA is TGTGCCGCTTGGGACAGGGCAATACGAAATCAGCCCCAGCATTTT. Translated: CAAWDRAIRNQPQHF.

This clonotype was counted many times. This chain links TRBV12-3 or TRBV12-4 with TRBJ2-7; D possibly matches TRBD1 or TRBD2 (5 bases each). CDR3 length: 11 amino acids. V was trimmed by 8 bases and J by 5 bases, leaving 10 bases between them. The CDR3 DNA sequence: TGTGCCAGCTGTAGAGGGGACGAGCAGTACTTC. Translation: CASCRGDEQYF.

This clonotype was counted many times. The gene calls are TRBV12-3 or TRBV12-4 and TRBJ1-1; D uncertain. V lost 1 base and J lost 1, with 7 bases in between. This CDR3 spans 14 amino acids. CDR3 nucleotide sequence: TGTGCCAGCAGTTTAGATCAGGCGAACACTGAAGCTTTCTTT. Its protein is CASSLDQANTEAFF.

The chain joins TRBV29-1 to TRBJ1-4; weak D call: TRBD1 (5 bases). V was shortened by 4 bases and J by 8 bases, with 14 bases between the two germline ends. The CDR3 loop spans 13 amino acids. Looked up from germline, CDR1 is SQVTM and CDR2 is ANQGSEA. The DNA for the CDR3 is TGCAGCGTTGGGGGCAGGAGCGAGGAAAAACTGTTTTTT. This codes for CSVGGRSEEKLFF. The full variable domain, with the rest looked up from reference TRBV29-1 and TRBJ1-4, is SAVISQKPSRDICQRGTSLTIQCQVDSQVTMMFWYRQQPGQSLTLIATANQGSEATYESGFVIDKFPISRPNLTFSTLTVSNMSPEDSSIYLCSVGGRSEEKLFFGSGTQLSVL.

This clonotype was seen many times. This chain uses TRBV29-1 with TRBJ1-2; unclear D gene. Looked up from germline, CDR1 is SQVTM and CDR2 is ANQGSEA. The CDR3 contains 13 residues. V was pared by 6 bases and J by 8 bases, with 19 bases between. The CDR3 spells CSVPIEVGKGYTF. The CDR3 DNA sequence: TGCAGCGTCCCTATAGAAGTGGGGAAGGGCTACACCTTC.

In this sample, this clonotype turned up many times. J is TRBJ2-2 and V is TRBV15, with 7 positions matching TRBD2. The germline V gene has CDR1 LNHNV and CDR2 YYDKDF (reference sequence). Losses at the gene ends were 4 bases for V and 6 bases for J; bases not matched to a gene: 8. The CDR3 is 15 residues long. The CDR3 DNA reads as TGTGCCACCAGCATGGAGCGGGGTCGGTCCGGGGAGCTGTTTTTT. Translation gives CATSMERGRSGELFF.

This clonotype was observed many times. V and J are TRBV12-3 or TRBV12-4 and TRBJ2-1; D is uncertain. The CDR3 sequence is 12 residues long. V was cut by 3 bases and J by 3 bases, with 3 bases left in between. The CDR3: CASSLNYNEQFF. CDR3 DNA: TGTGCCAGCAGTTTGAACTACAATGAGCAGTTCTTC.

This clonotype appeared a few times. The CDR3 coding sequence is TGTGCCAGCAGTTTAAGGGGCAGGGGGGTTACCGTGCTGGATTCCGGGGAGCTGTTTTTT. Translated, it gives CASSLRGRGVTVLDSGELFF. The gene calls are TRBV12-3 or TRBV12-4 and TRBJ2-2; tentative D call: TRBD1 (7 bases). Trimming cost V 2 bases and J 6 bases, with 28 bases left between them. The CDR3 runs to 20 residues.

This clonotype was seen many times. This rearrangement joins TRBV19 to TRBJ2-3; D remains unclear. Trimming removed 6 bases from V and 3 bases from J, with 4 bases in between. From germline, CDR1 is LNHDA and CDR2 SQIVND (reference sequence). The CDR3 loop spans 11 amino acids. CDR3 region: CASRKTDTQYF. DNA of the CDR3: TGTGCCAGTAGAAAGACAGATACGCAGTATTTT.

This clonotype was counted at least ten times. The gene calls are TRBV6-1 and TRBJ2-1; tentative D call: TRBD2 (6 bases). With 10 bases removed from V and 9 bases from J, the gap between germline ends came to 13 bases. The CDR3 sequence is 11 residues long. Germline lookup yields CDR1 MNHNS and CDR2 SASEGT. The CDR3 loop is CAIRGGVEQFF. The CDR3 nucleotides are TGTGCCATCCGGGGCGGGGTTGAGCAGTTCTTC.

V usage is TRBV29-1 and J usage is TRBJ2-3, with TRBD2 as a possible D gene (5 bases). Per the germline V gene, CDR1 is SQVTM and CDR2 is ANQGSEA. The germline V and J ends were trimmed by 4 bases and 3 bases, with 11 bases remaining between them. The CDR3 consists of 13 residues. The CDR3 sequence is CSVGSGMTDTQYF. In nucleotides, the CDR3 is TGCAGCGTTGGCTCGGGAATGACAGATACGCAGTATTTT.

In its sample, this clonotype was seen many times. The CDR3 sequence: CASSLGGLTRQEGYTF. In nucleotides, the CDR3 is TGTGCCAGCAGCTTAGGAGGACTTACCCGCCAGGAGGGCTACACCTTC. This chain uses TRBV7-8 with TRBJ1-2; D gene uncertain. Per the germline V gene, CDR1 is SGHVS and CDR2 is FQNEAQ. The length of the CDR3 is 16 residues. The V gene lost 1 base and the J gene lost 8 bases, with 20 bases spanning the gap.

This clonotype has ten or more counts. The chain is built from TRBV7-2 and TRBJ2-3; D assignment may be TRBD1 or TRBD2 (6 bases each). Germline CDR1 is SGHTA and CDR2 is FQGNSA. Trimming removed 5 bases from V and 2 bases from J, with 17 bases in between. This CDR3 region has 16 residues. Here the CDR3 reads CASSPPGGGFTDTQYF. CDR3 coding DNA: TGTGCCAGCAGCCCACCCGGAGGGGGGTTCACAGATACGCAGTATTTT. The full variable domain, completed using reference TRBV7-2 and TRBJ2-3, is GAGVSQSPSNKVTEKGKDVELRCDPISGHTALYWYRQSLGQGLEFLIYFQGNSAPDKSGLPSDRFSAERTGGSVSTLTIQRTQQEDSAVYLCASSPPGGGFTDTQYFGPGTRLTVL.

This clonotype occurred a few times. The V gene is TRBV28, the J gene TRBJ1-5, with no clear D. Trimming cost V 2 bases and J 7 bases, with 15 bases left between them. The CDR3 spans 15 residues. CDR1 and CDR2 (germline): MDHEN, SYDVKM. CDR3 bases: TGTGCCAGCAGTTTAATAGTATCCCCCGGGCAGCCCCAGCATTTT. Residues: CASSLIVSPGQPQHF.

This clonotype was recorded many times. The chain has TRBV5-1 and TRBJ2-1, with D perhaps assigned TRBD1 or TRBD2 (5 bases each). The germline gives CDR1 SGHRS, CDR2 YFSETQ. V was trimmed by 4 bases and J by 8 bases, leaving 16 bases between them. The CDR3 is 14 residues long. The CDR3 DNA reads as TGCGCCAGCAGCCAGGCGCCAGGGAGCGATGAGCAGTTCTTC. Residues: CASSQAPGSDEQFF.

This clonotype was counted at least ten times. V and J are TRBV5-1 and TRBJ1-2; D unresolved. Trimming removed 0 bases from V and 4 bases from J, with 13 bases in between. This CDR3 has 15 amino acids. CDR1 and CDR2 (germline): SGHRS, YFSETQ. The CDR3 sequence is CASSLDPPGSYGYTF. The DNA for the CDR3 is TGCGCCAGCAGCTTGGATCCCCCGGGCAGCTATGGCTACACCTTC.

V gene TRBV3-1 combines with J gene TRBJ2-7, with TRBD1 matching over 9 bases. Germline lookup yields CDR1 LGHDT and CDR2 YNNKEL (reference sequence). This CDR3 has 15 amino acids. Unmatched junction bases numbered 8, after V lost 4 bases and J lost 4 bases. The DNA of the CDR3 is TGTGCCAGCAGCCCGCGGGACAGGGTAGCTTACGAGCAGTACTTC. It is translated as CASSPRDRVAYEQYF.

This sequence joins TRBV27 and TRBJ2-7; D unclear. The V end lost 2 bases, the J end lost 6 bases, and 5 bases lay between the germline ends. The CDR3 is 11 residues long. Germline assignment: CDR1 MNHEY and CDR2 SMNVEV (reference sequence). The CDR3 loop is CASSLIPEQYF. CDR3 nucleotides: TGTGCCAGCAGTTTAATTCCCGAGCAGTACTTC.

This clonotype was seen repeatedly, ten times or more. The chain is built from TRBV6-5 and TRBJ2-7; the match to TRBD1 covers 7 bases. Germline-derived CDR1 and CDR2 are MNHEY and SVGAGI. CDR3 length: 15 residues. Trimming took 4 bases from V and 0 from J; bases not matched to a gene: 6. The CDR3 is CASSSQDRSSYEQYF. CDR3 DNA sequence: TGTGCCAGCAGTTCGCAGGACAGGAGCTCCTACGAGCAGTACTTC.

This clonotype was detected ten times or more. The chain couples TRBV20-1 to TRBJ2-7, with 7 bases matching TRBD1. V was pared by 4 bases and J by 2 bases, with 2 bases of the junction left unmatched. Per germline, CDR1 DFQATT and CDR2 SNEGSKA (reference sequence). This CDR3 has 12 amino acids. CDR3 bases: TGCAGTGCTATACAGGGGACCTACGAGCAGTACTTC. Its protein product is CSAIQGTYEQYF.

The CDR3 sequence: CASSVEPRGGTEAFF. Here the CDR3 DNA reads TGTGCCAGCAGCGTAGAGCCCAGGGGAGGCACTGAAGCTTTCTTT. The J gene is TRBJ1-1, the V gene TRBV9; possibly TRBD1 for D (6 bases). Trimming stripped 0 bases from V and 4 bases from J, with 13 bases between. Germline CDR1 SGDLS, CDR2 YYNGEE. The CDR3 has 15 amino acids.

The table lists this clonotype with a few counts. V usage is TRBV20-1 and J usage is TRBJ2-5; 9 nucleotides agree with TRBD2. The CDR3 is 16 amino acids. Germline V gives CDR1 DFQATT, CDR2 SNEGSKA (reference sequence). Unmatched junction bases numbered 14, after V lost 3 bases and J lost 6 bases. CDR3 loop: CSASSGAGGLGKTQYF. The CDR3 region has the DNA TGCAGTGCTAGTAGCGGCGCGGGAGGGCTAGGAAAGACCCAGTACTTC.